The sequence of this T cell receptor (beta chain) was determined in a study of T-cell reconstitution after alpha-beta-depleted transplantation in children. During its preparation, the TCRbeta library received unique molecular identifiers. One entry per CDR3 protein results from TCRdb running MiXCR on the PCR reads. The repertoire includes about 540,000 distinct CDR3 sequences, about 16% of them detected once, and roughly 3.3% sits in the top ten. V gave up 3 bases and J gave up 5 bases; unmatched junction bases: 7. Germline-derived CDR1 and CDR2 are PRHDT and FYEKMQ (reference sequence). The CDR3 has 16 residues.

The TCR sequence derives from a human donor who donated a stem cell graft to a child with acute lymphoblastic leukemia. The chain uses TRBV13 and TRBJ2-5, with TRBD1 identical over 12 bases. This specimen was PBMCs from the stem cell graft donor, taken from the stem cell graft. The CDR3 spells CASSFIGTGGIETQYF. The DNA of the CDR3 is TGTGCCAGCAGCTTTATTGGGACAGGGGGCATCGAGACCCAGTACTTC.